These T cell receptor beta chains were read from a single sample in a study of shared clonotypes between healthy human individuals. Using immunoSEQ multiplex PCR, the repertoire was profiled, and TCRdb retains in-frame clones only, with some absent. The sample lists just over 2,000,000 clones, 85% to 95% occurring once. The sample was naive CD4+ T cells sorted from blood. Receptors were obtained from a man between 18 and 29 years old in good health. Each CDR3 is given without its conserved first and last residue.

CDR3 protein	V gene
ASSFLRGANYGYT	TRBV28
ASRLAGTDTQY	TRBV19
ASSLSGTSRGGQY	TRBV7-2
ASTSSGNTIY	TRBV6-5
ASGHLDNSPLH	TRBV6-6
ASSFGPAGGFSYEQY	TRBV7-2
ASSPGLTGNSPLH	TRBV18
ASSPLAGVETQY	TRBV5-1
AISESTNRIQY	TRBV10-3
SVEESRGYGTEAF	TRBV29-1
ASSFRLGTSTDTQY	TRBV5-6
ASSGQLNSPLH	TRBV10-1
ASSAGVSGADTQY	TRBV9
AISERGGYTDTQY	TRBV10-3
ASSKRGGTDTQY	TRBV25-1
ASSQVASGGEQF	TRBV4-1
AWSTPSGSSTDTQY	TRBV30
ASSLGLAGEGEQF	TRBV5-1
ASSASSYNEQF	TRBV6-1
ASSFLGTVDNEQF	TRBV5-1
ASIRDLSNYGYT	TRBV6-4
ASGFGRGQGNQPQH	TRBV12-5
ASSRGQHQETQY	TRBV5-4
ASRGVGQNEADTQY	TRBV5-6
AISDLRGRNIGGYT	TRBV10-3
ASSYGGDSGNTIY	TRBV6-5
ASSLSGLLRPGSYEQY	TRBV5-1
ASRVGGSQNNEQF	TRBV5-1
ASSVVPRRDPYEQY	TRBV9
ASSLIAGAEEEQY	TRBV5-6
ARSSPGQETYEQY	TRBV5-3
ASSLAGINQPQH	TRBV5-1
ASSPGASGNTIY	TRBV18
ASSFSGRAGSYEQY	TRBV5-1
ASRINEKLF	TRBV7-3
ASRPLQGSYSEF	TRBV5-1
ASSSPRPGRETQY	TRBV5-6
ASSLEPGNTGELF	TRBV5-5
ASSPSGTGDNRKETQY	TRBV7-8
ATSRAYELAKNIQY	TRBV15
ASSGGGLFTDTQY	TRBV2
ASSLGYGVRTYEQY	TRBV11-2
ASSRLAGSYEQY	TRBV6-5
ASSIDPFGTYQPQH	TRBV19
ASSLDWVGEKLF	TRBV5-4
ASSASTLYEQY	TRBV6-6
ASLRTGNTEAF	TRBV28
ASSPPGADTQY	TRBV18
ASSLGQGKTSTDTQY	TRBV7-6
ASSERSYEQY	TRBV2